Presented here are 4 T cell receptor beta chains from one specimen sequenced in a study of T cell responses to AZD1222 COVID-19 vaccine. Clones were sequenced by immunoSEQ multiplex PCR, and TCRdb holds only the in-frame ones, with some missing. The table records around 100,000 clones, approximately 81% of them present only once. Material: peripheral blood, obtained 28 days after the second AZD1222 dose. Receptor source: an adult who received the AZD1222 COVID-19 vaccine.

The chain carries TRBV7-3 and TRBJ1-6, with D possibly TRBD1 on 6 matching bases. CDR1 is SGHTA, CDR2 FQGTGA, per germline. V lost 3 bases to trimming and J lost 5 bases, with 11 bases between them. The CDR3 length is 15 residues. The CDR3 nucleotides read TGTGCCAGCAGCTTCAAAGGGGGGGATAATTCACCCCTCCACTTT. Protein: CASSFKGGDNSPLHF.

The chain recombines TRBV4-1 with TRBJ2-5; the D is unclear. The CDR3 runs to 13 residues. Germline assignment: CDR1 MGHRA and CDR2 YSYEKL. The V and J ends lost 8 bases and 5 bases respectively, with 15 bases between them. Here the CDR3 reads CASSRWVRETQYF. For the CDR3, the DNA is TGCGCCAGCTCCCGATGGGTTCGGGAGACCCAGTACTTC.

The genes are TRBV15 and TRBJ1-1, with D possibly being TRBD1 (5 bases). Trimming took off 8 bases at V and 1 base at J, with 8 bases between the two ends. The CDR3 sequence is 12 residues long. From germline, CDR1 is LNHNV and CDR2 YYDKDF (reference sequence). Here the CDR3 reads CATSQGNTEAFF. CDR3 DNA: TGTGCCACCTCCCAGGGGAACACTGAAGCTTTCTTT.

The J gene is TRBJ1-1, the V gene TRBV24-1; no clear D. V was pared by 12 bases and J by 2 bases, with 6 bases between. The CDR3 length is 10 residues. Looked up from germline, CDR1 is KGHDR and CDR2 is SFDVKD. The CDR3 here is CAPGNTEAFF. CDR3 DNA sequence: TGTGCCCCCGGCAACACTGAAGCTTTCTTT.